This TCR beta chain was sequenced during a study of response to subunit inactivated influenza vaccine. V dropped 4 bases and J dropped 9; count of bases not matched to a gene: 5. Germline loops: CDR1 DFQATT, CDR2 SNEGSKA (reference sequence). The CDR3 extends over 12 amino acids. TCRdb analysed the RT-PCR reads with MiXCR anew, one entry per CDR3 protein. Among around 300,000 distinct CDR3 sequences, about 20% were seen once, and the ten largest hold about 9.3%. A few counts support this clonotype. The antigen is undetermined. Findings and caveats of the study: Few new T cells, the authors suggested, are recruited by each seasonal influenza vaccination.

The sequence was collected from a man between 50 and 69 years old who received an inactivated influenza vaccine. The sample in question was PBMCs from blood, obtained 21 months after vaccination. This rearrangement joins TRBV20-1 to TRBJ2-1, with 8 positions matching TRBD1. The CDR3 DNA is TGCAGTGCTACCCGACAGGGGCTTGAGCAGTTCTTC. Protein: CSATRQGLEQFF.